The clone carrying this TCR beta chain has at least ten counts. Its antigen is unidentified. HTBI primers from iRepertoire and Arm-PCR of CDR3 regions yielded the TCR beta libraries. TCRdb redid the calling of the multiplex PCR reads with MiXCR, one entry per CDR3 protein. The table shows roughly 400,000 distinct CDR3 sequences, with roughly 20% occurring only once. V was cut by 5 bases and J by 2 bases, with 13 bases left in between. Germline loops: CDR1 SNHLY, CDR2 FYNNEI. The CDR3 covers 15 residues. Time point of the sample: persistent/refractory GD, antithyroid drugs over 5 years with positive TRAb. Extracted RNA from PBMCs served as the source of the TCR library. Into tubes containing EDTA, approximately 9.4 milliliters of peripheral blood were drawn. The record originates from a study of regulatory T cells in long-lasting Graves disease. Study at large: With positive TSH receptor antibodies and over 5 years of antithyroid drugs, Graves' disease was considered persistent. Study outcomes and limitations: Patients with persistent disease showed a bias toward TRBV28, TRBJ1-2 and TRBJ2-5. Persistent-disease Graves' patients showed less TCR diversity than new cases.

The material was peripheral blood mononuclear cells (PBMCs), obtained when the disease was refractory, from a patient treated with antithyroid drugs. This receptor was identified in a female donor with Graves disease. The chain links TRBV2 to TRBJ1-5; D might be TRBD1 (6 bases). CDR3 DNA sequence: TGTGCCAGCAGTCTCTCTGGGGGCGGCAATCAGCCCCAGCATTTT. The encoded protein is CASSLSGGGNQPQHF.